These 18 T cell receptor beta chains share one sample of origin, sequenced in a study of early T cells in non-severe SARS-CoV-2 infection. Using its own MiXCR run on the 5' RACE reads, TCRdb lists one record per CDR3 protein. The table shows 60,000 to 75,000 distinct CDR3 sequences, with roughly an eighth occurring only once. The sequences come from whole blood, collected at baseline. These receptor sequences come from an adult who was a healthcare worker with PCR-confirmed SARS-CoV-2 infection or an uninfected control (not recorded which).

This chain connects TRBV20-1 to TRBJ2-3; 8 bases line up with TRBD1. Looked up from germline, CDR1 is DFQATT and CDR2 is SNEGSKA (reference sequence). The trim removed 0 bases at V and 3 bases at J, leaving 2 bases unmatched. This CDR3 region has 14 residues. CDR3: CSARDRGRTDTQYF. The CDR3, as DNA: TGCAGTGCTAGAGACAGGGGGCGGACAGATACGCAGTATTTT.

The table lists this clonotype with many counts. This sequence joins TRBV7-8 and TRBJ2-7; the D gene is possibly TRBD2 (5 bases). Germline values: CDR1 SGHVS, CDR2 FQNEAQ. Trimming removed 5 bases at V and 0 bases at J, with 11 bases between. The CDR3 is 14 residues long. CDR3 sequence (DNA): TGTGCCAGCAGCATCGGACTGTTCTCCTACGAGCAGTACTTC. Translation gives CASSIGLFSYEQYF.

This clonotype was observed a handful of times. The chain recombines TRBV10-3 with TRBJ2-5; D not certain. The length of the CDR3 is 14 residues. Trimming shortened V by 0 bases and J by 10 bases, and 15 bases separated the two germline ends. Germline V gene lookup returns CDR1 ENHRY and CDR2 SYGVKD. In DNA, the CDR3 is TGTGCCATCAGTGAGTCGGGCTGGAGTATAGGCCAGTACTTC. This encodes CAISESGWSIGQYF.

In this sample, this clonotype turned up many times. The chain uses TRBV10-2 and TRBJ2-7; a weak D match, TRBD1 (6 bases). The CDR3 consists of 13 residues. V lost 4 bases, J lost 9 bases, and 16 bases lay in between. Germline CDR1 and CDR2: WSHSY and SAAADI. The CDR3 spells CASSGTTGNGQYF. Here the CDR3 DNA reads TGCGCCAGCAGTGGTACCACAGGGAACGGGCAGTACTTC.

This clonotype was detected a few times. The gene calls are TRBV20-1 and TRBJ2-7; 7 bases agree with TRBD1. The CDR3 extends over 13 amino acids. Trimming at V came to 6 bases and at J to 5 bases, leaving 10 bases not matched to a gene. Germline loops: CDR1 DFQATT, CDR2 SNEGSKA (reference sequence). CDR3 amino acids: CSAKTGNGDEQYF. DNA of the CDR3: TGCAGTGCAAAGACAGGGAACGGGGACGAGCAGTACTTC.

In its sample, this clonotype was seen a few times. The chain employs TRBV7-9 and TRBJ2-7; D gene uncertain. Looked up from germline, CDR1 is SEHNR and CDR2 is FQNEAQ (reference sequence). The V end lost 8 bases, the J end lost 0 bases, and 11 bases lay between the germline ends. This CDR3 spans 13 amino acids. CDR3 sequence (DNA): TGTGCCAGCTGTGCGGTTTCCTCCTACGAGCAGTACTTC. Its translation: CASCAVSSYEQYF.

V is TRBV5-1 and J is TRBJ2-6; D unresolved. CDR3 length: 16 residues. Between the trimmed V and J ends, which lost 2 bases and 0 bases, there was a span of 9 bases. Germline V lookup: CDR1 SGHRS, CDR2 YFSETQ. CDR3 protein: CASSLLHSSGANVLTF. Written as DNA, the CDR3 is TGCGCCAGCAGCTTACTACATAGCTCTGGGGCCAACGTCCTGACTTTC.

The chain couples TRBV6-1 to TRBJ2-4; a possible D gene is TRBD1 (5 bases). This CDR3 contains 17 residues. Per the germline V gene, CDR1 is MNHNS and CDR2 is SASEGT. V was clipped by 6 bases and J by 5 bases, with 23 bases between them. CDR3 in DNA: TGTGCCAGCAGGGATGGACATAACACGAAGGTGCAAAACATTCAGTACTTC. It encodes CASRDGHNTKVQNIQYF.

This clonotype came up many times. The chain links TRBV13 to TRBJ1-3; no reliable D call. Germline CDR1 is PRHDT and CDR2 is FYEKMQ (reference sequence). CDR3 length equals 17 residues. The ends were cut back, 2 bases at V and 0 bases at J, with 14 bases in the middle. The CDR3 DNA follows: TGTGCCAGCAGCTTACCCGCCAGCACACTCTCTGGAAACACCATATATTTT. Encoded protein: CASSLPASTLSGNTIYF.

This clonotype has only a few counts. The chain is built from TRBV7-9 and TRBJ1-4, with D possibly matching TRBD1 (5 bases). The CDR3 is 15 residues long. Germline CDR1 and CDR2: SEHNR and FQNEAQ (reference sequence). The ends were cut back, 5 bases at V and 5 bases at J, with 15 bases in the middle. The CDR3 region has the DNA TGTGCCAGCAGCAAAGAGGGGAGCGGGAATGAAAAACTGTTTTTT. Amino acids: CASSKEGSGNEKLFF.

The gene calls are TRBV9 and TRBJ2-1; D might be TRBD1 (6 bases). Germline V lookup: CDR1 SGDLS, CDR2 YYNGEE. Trimming took off 4 bases at V and 10 bases at J, with 12 bases between the two ends. The CDR3 extends over 12 amino acids. The CDR3, as DNA: TGTGCCAGCAGCTTATCCGGACAGGAGCAGTTCTTC. Its translation: CASSLSGQEQFF. Variable domain in full (rest from reference TRBV9 and TRBJ2-1): DSGVTQTPKHLITATGQRVTLRCSPRSGDLSVYWYQQSLDQGLQFLIQYYNGEERAKGNILERFSAQQFPDLHSELNLSSLELGDSALYFCASSLSGQEQFFGPGTRLTVL.

In its sample, this clonotype was seen many times. This chain connects TRBV6-4 to TRBJ2-5, with TRBD1 as a possible D gene (5 bases). The CDR3 has 14 residues. Germline-derived CDR1 and CDR2 are MRHNA and SNTAGT. Trimming removed 4 bases at V and 1 base at J, with 10 bases between. CDR3 DNA sequence: TGTGCCAGCAGTGGCCGACAGACCCAAGAGACCCAGTACTTC. Translation gives CASSGRQTQETQYF.

This clonotype was seen only a few times. J is TRBJ2-2 and V is TRBV6-2 or TRBV6-3, with D perhaps matching TRBD1 or TRBD2 (6 bases each). The CDR3 runs 16 residues. Germline CDR1 is MNHEY and CDR2 is SVGEGT. Trimming stripped 0 bases from V and 2 bases from J, with 10 bases between. In nucleotides, the CDR3 is TGTGCCAGCAGTTACTCGACCGGGGGCAACACCGGGGAGCTGTTTTTT. Protein: CASSYSTGGNTGELFF.

Regarding this clonotype: Possible read error: a much larger clone is one base away. CDR3 sequence reads: CASSPPLAEAGNTIYF. The CDR3 coding sequence is TGTGCCAGCTCACCACCGTTGGCAGAGGCTGGAAACACCATATATTTT. The chain has TRBV18 and TRBJ1-3; D call uncertain. The CDR3 spans 16 residues. The V gene lost 0 bases and the J gene lost 2 bases, with 11 bases spanning the gap. CDR1 is KGHSH, CDR2 LQKENI, per germline.

This clonotype was counted between two and nine times. The V gene is TRBV5-1, the J gene TRBJ2-7, with D perhaps TRBD1 or TRBD2 (5 bases each). V was clipped by 4 bases and J by 5 bases, with 19 bases between them. CDR1 and CDR2 from the germline V gene are SGHRS and YFSETQ. The CDR3 is 15 residues long. The CDR3 DNA sequence: TGCGCCAGCAGCCAAGGGGACCCCGGCGTGGACGAGCAGTACTTC. Its translation: CASSQGDPGVDEQYF. Full variable domain (remainder filled in from reference TRBV5-1 and TRBJ2-7): KAGVTQTPRYLIKTRGQQVTLSCSPISGHRSVSWYQQTPGQGLQFLFEYFSETQRNKGNFPGRFSGRQFSNSRSEMNVSTLELGDSALYLCASSQGDPGVDEQYFGPGTRLTVT.

The V gene is TRBV6-5, the J gene TRBJ2-7; TRBD1 matches at 7 bases. Germline lookup yields CDR1 MNHEY and CDR2 SVGAGI. The CDR3 sequence is 13 residues long. J gave up 7 bases and V 2 bases, and 5 bases lay outside the gene matches. CDR3 bases: TGTGCCAGCAGTTACACCGCGGACAGGGAGCAGTACTTC. Translating it yields CASSYTADREQYF.

This chain connects TRBV29-1 to TRBJ1-4; D is ambiguous. Germline V gives CDR1 SQVTM, CDR2 ANQGSEA. The CDR3 consists of 12 residues. Trimming removed 8 bases from V and 0 bases from J, with 7 bases in between. The CDR3 spells CSFGSTNEKLFF. The CDR3 DNA reads TGCAGCTTCGGATCAACTAATGAAAAACTGTTTTTT.

This clonotype was observed a handful of times. This chain links TRBV6-4 with TRBJ2-2, with a weak D call TRBD1 (5 bases). The CDR3 loop spans 14 amino acids. V shed 4 bases and J shed 3 bases, with 9 bases lying between them. Per germline, CDR1 MRHNA and CDR2 SNTAGT. CDR3 coding DNA: TGTGCCAGCAGTGTGGGCAGGGACACCGGGGAGCTGTTTTTT. Translated, it gives CASSVGRDTGELFF.